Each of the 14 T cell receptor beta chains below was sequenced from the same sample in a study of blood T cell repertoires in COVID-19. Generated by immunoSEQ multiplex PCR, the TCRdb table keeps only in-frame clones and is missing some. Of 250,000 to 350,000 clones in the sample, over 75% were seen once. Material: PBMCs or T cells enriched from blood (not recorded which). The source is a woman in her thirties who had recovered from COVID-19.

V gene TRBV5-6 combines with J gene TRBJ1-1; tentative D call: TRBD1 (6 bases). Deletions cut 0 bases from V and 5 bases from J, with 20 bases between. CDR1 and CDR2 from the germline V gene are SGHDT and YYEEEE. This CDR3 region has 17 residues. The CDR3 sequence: CASSLGRGPGRGTEAFF. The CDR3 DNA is TGTGCCAGCAGCTTGGGGAGGGGCCCCGGGAGGGGGACTGAAGCTTTCTTT. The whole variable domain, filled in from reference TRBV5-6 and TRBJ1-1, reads DAGVTQSPTHLIKTRGQQVTLRCSPKSGHDTVSWYQQALGQGPQFIFQYYEEEERQRGNFPDRFSGHQFPNYSSELNVNALLLGDSALYLCASSLGRGPGRGTEAFFGQGTRLTVV.

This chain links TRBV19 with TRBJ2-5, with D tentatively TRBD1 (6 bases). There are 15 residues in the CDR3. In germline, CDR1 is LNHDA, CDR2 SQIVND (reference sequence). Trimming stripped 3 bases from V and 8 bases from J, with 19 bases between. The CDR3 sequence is CASSIGRGSRETQYF. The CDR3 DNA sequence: TGTGCCAGTAGTATTGGAAGGGGGTCAAGAGAAACCCAGTACTTC.

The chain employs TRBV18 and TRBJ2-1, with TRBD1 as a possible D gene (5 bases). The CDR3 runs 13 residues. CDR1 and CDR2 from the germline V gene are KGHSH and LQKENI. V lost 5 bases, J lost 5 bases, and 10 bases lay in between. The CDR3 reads CASSETVNNEQFF. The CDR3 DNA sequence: TGTGCCAGCTCAGAGACAGTCAACAATGAGCAGTTCTTC.

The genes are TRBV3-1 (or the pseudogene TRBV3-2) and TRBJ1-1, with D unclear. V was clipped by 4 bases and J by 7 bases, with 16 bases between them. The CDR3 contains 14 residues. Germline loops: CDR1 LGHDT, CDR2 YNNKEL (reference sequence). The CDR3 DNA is TGTGCCAGCAGCCGTCAGAGAGGGATATTTGAAGCTTTCTTT. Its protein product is CASSRQRGIFEAFF.

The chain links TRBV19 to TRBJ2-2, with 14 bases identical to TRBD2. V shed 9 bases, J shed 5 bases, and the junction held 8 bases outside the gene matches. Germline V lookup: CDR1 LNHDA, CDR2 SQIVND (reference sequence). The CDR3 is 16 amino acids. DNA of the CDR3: TGTGCCAGCACGGGACTAGCGGGAGTAGTAACCGGGGAGCTGTTTTTT. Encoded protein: CASTGLAGVVTGELFF.

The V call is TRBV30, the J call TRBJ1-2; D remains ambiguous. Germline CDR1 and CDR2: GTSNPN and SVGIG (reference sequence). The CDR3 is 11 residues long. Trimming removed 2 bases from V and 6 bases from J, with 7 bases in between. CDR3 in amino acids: CAWSNSNGYTF. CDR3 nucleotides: TGTGCCTGGAGTAACTCAAATGGCTACACCTTC.

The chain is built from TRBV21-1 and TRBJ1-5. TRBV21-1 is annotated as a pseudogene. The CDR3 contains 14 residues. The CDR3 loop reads CASSRGGTGQPQHF. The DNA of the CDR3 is TGTGCCAGCAGCAGGGGGGGGACGGGTCAGCCCCAGCATTTT.

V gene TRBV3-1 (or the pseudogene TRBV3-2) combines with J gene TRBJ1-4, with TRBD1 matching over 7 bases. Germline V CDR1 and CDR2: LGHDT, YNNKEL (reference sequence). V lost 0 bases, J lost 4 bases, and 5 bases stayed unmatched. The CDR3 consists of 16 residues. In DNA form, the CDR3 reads TGTGCCAGCAGCCAAGATAGCAGGGGGATTAATGAAAAACTGTTTTTT. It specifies CASSQDSRGINEKLFF.

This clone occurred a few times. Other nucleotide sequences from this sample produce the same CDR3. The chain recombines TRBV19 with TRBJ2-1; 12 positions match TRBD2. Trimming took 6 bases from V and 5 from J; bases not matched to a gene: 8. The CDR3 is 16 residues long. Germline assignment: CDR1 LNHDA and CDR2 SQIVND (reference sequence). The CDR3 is CASRPPLAGGHNEQFF. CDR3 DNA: TGTGCCAGTAGGCCCCCACTAGCGGGAGGACACAATGAGCAGTTCTTC. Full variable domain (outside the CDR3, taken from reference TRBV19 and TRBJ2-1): DGGITQSPKYLFRKEGQNVTLSCEQNLNHDAMYWYRQDPGQGLRLIYYSQIVNDFQKGDIAEGYSVSREKKESFPLTVTSAQKNPTAFYLCASRPPLAGGHNEQFFGPGTRLTVL.

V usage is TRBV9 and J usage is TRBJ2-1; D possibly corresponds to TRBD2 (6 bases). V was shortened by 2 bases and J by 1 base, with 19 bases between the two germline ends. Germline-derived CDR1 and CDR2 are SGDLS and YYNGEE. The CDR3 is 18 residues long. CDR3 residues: CASSVLPIRDWSYNEQFF. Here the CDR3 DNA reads TGTGCCAGCAGCGTCCTACCTATCCGGGACTGGTCCTACAATGAGCAGTTCTTC.

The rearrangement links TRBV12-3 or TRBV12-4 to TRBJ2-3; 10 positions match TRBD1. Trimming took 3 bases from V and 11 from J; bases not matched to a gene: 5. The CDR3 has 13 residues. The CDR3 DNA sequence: TGTGCCAGCAGTTTGGCGGGGGACAGGGGGCAGTATTTT. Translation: CASSLAGDRGQYF.

The CDR3 protein is CASSPYGTGPHEQYF. The CDR3 region has the DNA TGTGCCAGCAGCCCCTACGGGACAGGGCCGCACGAGCAGTACTTC. The chain combines TRBV13 with TRBJ2-7; 9 bases match TRBD1. Per germline, CDR1 PRHDT and CDR2 FYEKMQ (reference sequence). This CDR3 contains 15 residues. V shed 5 bases, J shed 5 bases, and the junction held 10 bases outside the gene matches. Variable domain in full (rest from reference TRBV13 and TRBJ2-7): AAGVIQSPRHLIKEKRETATLKCYPIPRHDTVYWYQQGPGQDPQFLISFYEKMQSDKGSIPDRFSAQQFSDYHSELNMSSLELGDSALYFCASSPYGTGPHEQYFGPGTRLTVT.

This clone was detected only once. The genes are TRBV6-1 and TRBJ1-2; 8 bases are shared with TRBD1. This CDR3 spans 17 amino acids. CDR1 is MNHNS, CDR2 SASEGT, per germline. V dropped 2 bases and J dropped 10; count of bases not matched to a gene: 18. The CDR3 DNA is TGTGCCAGCAGTGAATTCGGACAGGGTAGATCAAAGGATGCCTACACCTTC. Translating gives CASSEFGQGRSKDAYTF.

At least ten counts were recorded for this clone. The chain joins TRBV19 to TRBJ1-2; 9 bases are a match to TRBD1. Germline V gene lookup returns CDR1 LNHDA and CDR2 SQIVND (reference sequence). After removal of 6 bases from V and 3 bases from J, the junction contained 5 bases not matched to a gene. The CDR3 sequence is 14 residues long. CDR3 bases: TGTGCCAGTAGGGAGACAGGGGGGGACTATGGCTACACCTTC. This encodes CASRETGGDYGYTF.